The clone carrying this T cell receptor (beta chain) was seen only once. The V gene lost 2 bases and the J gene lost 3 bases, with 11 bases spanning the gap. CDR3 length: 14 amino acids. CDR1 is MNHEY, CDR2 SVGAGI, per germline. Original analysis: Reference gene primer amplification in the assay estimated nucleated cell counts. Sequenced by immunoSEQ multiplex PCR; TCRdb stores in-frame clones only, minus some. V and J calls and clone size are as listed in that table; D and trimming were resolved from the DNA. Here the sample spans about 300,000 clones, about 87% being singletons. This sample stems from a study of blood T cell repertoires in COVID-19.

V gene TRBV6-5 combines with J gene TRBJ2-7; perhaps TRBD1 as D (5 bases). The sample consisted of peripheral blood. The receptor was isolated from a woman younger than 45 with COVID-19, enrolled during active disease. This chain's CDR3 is CASSYMAGIYEQYF. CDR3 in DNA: TGTGCCAGCAGTTACATGGCAGGGATCTACGAGCAGTACTTC.